Here is one TCR beta chain with its context. Only in-frame clones appear in the TCRdb table, and some are missing; sequencing was by immunoSEQ multiplex PCR. The data show 34,000 or so clones, more than 70% seen once. In germline, CDR1 is MNHEY, CDR2 SVGAGI. Trimming pared 2 bases from V and 11 bases from J, leaving 9 bases between. There are 11 residues in the CDR3. Treatment defined: randomized to nivolumab then ipilimumab (arm A) or the reverse (arm B). Live CD3+CD8+ CD19− CD56− cells were sorted from PBMCs. This specimen belongs to a study of sequential checkpoint blockade in melanoma. Study details: Patients were randomized 1:1 to nivolumab-then-ipilimumab or ipilimumab-then-nivolumab first-line. Maintenance nivolumab came after either treatment sequence.

Sequenced here: CD8+ T cells sorted from blood (inferred from file names), sampled from a patient given nivolumab and ipilimumab in sequence. The TCR was taken from a human donor with melanoma. The rearrangement links TRBV6-5 to TRBJ2-5; D call uncertain. In DNA, the CDR3 is TGTGCCAGCAGTTACCTCCAAGAGCAGTACTTC. Amino acid sequence: CASSYLQEQYF.